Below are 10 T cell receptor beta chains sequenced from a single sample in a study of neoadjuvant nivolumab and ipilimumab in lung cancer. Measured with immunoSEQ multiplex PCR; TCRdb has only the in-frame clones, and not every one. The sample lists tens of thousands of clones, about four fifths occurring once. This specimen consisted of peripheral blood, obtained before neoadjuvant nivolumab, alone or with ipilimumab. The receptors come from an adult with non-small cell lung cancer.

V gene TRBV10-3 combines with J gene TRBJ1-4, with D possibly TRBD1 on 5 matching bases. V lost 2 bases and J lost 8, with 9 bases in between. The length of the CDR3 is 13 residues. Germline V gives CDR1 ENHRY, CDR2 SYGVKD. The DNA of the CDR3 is TGTGCCATCAGTGAGGGGGGGAGAGAAAAACTGTTTTTT. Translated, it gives CAISEGGREKLFF.

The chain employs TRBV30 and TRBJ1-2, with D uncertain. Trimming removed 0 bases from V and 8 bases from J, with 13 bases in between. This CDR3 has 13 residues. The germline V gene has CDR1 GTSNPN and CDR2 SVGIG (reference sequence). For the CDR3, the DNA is TGTGCCTGGAGTGTCGGGGATAAGGGCGGCTACACCTTC. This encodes CAWSVGDKGGYTF.

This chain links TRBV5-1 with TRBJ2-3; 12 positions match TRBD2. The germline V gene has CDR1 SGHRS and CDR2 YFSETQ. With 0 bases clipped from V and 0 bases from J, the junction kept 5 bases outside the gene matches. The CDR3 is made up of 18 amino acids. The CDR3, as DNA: TGCGCCAGCAGCTTGGGGGGACTAGCGGGTACTAGCACAGATACGCAGTATTTT. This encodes CASSLGGLAGTSTDTQYF.

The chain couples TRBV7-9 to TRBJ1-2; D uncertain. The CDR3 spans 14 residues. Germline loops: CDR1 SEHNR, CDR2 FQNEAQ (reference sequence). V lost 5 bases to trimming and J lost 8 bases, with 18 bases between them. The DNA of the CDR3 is TGTGCCAGCAGCCGGGGAGGGCGGGGAGGCGGCTACACCTTC. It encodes CASSRGGRGGGYTF.

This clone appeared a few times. The CDR3 region has the DNA TGCGCCAGCAGCCAAGGACTGCTCAGGCGGGAGGCCGACACTGAAGCTTTCTTT. Translation: CASSQGLLRREADTEAFF. The chain is built from TRBV4-1 and TRBJ1-1; D is ambiguous. Germline CDR1 reads MGHRA; CDR2 reads YSYEKL. The CDR3 has 18 amino acids. V dropped 1 base and J dropped 3 bases, with 21 bases sitting between them.

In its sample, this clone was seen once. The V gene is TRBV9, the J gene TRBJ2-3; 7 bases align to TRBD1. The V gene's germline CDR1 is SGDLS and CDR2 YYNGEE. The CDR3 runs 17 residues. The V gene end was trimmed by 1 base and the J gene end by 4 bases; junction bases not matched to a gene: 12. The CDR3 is CASSVKGGPYVADTQYF. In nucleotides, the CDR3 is TGTGCCAGCAGCGTAAAAGGGGGCCCGTATGTGGCAGATACGCAGTATTTT.

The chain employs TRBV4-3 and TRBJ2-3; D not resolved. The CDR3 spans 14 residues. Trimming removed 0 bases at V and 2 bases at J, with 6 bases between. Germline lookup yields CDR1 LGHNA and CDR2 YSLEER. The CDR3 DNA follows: TGCGCCAGCAGCCAAGAGAGATACACAGATACGCAGTATTTT. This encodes CASSQERYTDTQYF.

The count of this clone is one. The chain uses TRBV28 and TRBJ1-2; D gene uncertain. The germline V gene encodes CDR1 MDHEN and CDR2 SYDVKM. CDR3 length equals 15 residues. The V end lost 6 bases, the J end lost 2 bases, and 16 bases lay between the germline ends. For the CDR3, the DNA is TGTGCCAGCAGCCAATCCTGGGGAGACAACTATGGCTACACCTTC. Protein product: CASSQSWGDNYGYTF.

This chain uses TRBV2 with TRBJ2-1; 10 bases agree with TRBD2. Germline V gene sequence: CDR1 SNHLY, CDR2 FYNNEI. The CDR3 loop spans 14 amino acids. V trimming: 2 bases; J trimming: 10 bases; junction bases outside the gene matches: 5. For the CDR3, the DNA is TGTGCCAGCAGTGAACGAACTAGCGGGGTAGAGCAGTTCTTC. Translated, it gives CASSERTSGVEQFF.

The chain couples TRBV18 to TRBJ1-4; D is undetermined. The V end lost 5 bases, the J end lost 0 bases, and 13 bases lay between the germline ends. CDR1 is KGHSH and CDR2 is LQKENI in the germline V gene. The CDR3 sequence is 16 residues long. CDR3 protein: CASSGSTPSTNEKLFF. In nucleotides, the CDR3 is TGTGCCAGCTCAGGAAGCACGCCTTCAACTAATGAAAAACTGTTTTTT. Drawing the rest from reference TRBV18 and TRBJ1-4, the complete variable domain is NAGVMQNPRHLVRRRGQEARLRCSPMKGHSHVYWYRQLPEEGLKFMVYLQKENIIDESGMPKERFSAEFPKEGPSILRIQQVVRGDSAAYFCASSGSTPSTNEKLFFGSGTQLSVL.